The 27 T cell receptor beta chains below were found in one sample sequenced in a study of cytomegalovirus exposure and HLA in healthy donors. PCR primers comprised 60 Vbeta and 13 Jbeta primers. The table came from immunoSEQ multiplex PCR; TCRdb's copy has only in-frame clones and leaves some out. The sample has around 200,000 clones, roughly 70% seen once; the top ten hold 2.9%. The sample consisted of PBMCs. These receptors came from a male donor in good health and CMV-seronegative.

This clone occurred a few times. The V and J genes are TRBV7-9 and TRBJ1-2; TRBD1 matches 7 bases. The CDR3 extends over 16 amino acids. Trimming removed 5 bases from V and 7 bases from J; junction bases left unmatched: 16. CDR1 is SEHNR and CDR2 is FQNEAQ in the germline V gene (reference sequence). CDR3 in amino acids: CASSLTQWTGESGYTF. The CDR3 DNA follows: TGTGCCAGCAGCCTCACCCAATGGACAGGCGAAAGTGGCTACACCTTC.

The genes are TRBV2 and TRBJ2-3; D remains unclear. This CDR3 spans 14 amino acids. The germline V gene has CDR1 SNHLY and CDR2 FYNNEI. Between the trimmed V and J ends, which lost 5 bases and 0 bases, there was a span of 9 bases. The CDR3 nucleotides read TGTGCCAGCAGTCCGAGTCCCAGCACAGATACGCAGTATTTT. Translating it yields CASSPSPSTDTQYF.

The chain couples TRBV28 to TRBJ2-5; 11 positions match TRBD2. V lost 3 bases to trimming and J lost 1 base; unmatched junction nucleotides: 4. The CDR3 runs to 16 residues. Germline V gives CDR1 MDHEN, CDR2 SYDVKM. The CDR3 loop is CASSFSTSGIQETQYF. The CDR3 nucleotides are TGTGCCAGCAGTTTTTCGACTAGCGGGATCCAAGAGACCCAGTACTTC.

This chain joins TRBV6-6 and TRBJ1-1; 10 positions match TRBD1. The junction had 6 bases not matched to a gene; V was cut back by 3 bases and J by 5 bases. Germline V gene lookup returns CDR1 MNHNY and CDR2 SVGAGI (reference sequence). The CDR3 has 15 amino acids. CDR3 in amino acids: CASSYLGGQGTEAFF. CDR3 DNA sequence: TGTGCCAGCAGTTATTTAGGGGGACAGGGGACTGAAGCTTTCTTT.

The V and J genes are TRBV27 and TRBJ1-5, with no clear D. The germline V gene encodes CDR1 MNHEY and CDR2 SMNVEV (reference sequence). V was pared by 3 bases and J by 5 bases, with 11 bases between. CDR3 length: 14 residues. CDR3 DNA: TGTGCCAGCAGTTTCGCAGGCCGACATCAGCCCCAGCATTTT. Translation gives CASSFAGRHQPQHF.

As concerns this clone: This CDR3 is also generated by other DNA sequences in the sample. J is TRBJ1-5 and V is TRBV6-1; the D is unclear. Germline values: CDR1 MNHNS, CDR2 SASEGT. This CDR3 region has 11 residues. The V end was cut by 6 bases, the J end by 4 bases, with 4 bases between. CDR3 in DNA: TGTGCCAGCAGCTTAAATCAGCCCCAGCATTTT. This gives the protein CASSLNQPQHF.

CDR3: CASSQTSGGFYNEQFF. The CDR3 DNA follows: TGTGCCAGCAGCCAAACTAGCGGGGGGTTCTACAATGAGCAGTTCTTC. The genes are TRBV16 and TRBJ2-1; 12 nucleotides match TRBD2. The V segment lost 2 bases and the J segment 3 bases; nucleotides outside the gene matches: 2. Germline V gene sequence: CDR1 KGHSY, CDR2 FQNENV. The CDR3 has 16 amino acids. The whole variable domain, remainder taken from reference TRBV16 and TRBJ2-1, is GEEVAQTPKHLVRGEGQKAKLYCAPIKGHSYVFWYQQVLKNEFKFLISFQNENVFDETGMPKERFSAKCLPNSPCSLEIQATKLEDSAVYFCASSQTSGGFYNEQFFGPGTRLTVL.

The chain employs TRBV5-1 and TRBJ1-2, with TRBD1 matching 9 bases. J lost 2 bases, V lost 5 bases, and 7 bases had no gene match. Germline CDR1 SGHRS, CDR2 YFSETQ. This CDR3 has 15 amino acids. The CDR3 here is CASRTLDRGNYGYTF. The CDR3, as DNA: TGCGCCAGCAGGACACTAGACAGGGGGAACTATGGCTACACCTTC.

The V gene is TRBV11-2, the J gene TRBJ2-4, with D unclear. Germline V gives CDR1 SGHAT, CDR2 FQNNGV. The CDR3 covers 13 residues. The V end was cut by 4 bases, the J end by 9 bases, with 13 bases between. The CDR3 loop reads CASSSQDAGIQYF. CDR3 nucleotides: TGTGCCAGCAGCTCCCAAGATGCCGGCATTCAGTACTTC.

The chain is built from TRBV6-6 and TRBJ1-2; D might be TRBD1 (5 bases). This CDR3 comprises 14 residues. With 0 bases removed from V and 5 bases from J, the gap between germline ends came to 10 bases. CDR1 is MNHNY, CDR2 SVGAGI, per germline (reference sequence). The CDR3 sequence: CASSYSPGKYGYTF. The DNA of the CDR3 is TGTGCCAGCAGTTACTCGCCAGGGAAATATGGCTACACCTTC.

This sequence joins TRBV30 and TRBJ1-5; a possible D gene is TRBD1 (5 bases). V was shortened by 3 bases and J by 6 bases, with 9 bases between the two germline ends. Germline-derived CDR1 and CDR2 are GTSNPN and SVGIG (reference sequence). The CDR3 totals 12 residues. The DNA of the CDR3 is TGTGCCTGGAGCGCAGGGCCTCAGCCCCAGCATTTT. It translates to CAWSAGPQPQHF.

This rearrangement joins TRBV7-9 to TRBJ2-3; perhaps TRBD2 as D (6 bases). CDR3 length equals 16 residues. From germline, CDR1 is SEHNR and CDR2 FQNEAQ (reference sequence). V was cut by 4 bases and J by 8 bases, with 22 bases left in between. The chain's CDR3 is CASSWGSGAPRGTQYF. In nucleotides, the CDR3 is TGTGCCAGCAGCTGGGGGTCGGGAGCGCCAAGGGGTACGCAGTATTTT.

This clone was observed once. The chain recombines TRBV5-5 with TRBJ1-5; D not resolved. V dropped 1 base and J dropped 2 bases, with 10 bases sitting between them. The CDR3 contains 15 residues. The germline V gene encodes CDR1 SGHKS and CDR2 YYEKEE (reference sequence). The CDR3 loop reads CASSLRGAGNQPQHF. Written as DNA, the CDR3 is TGTGCCAGCAGCTTGCGGGGTGCGGGCAATCAGCCCCAGCATTTT.

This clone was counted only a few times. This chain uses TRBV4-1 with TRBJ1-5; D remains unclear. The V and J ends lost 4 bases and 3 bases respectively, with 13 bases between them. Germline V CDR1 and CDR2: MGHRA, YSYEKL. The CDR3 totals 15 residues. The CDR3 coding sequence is TGCGCCAGCAGCCGTACCGGGTCCATCAATCAGCCCCAGCATTTT. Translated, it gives CASSRTGSINQPQHF.

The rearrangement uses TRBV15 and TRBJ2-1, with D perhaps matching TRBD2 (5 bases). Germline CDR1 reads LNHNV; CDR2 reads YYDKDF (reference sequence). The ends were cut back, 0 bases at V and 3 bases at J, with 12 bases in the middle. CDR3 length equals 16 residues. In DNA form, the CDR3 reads TGTGCCACCAGCAGAGACTCCGGGATATTCTACAATGAGCAGTTCTTC. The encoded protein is CATSRDSGIFYNEQFF.

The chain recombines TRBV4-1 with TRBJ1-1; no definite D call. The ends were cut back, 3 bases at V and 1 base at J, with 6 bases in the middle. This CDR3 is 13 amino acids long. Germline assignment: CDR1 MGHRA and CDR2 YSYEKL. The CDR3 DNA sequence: TGCGCCAGCAGCCAGGGAGCGAACACTGAAGCTTTCTTT. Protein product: CASSQGANTEAFF.

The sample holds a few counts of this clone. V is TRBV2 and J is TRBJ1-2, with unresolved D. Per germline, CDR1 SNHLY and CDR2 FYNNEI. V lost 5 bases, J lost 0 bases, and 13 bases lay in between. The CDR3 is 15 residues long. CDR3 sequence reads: CASSSWVTANYGYTF. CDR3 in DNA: TGTGCCAGCAGTTCTTGGGTTACAGCTAACTATGGCTACACCTTC.

The CDR3 is CASRNRGAGELFF. The CDR3 coding sequence is TGTGCCAGCAGAAACAGGGGTGCCGGGGAGCTGTTTTTT. The chain links TRBV6-5 to TRBJ2-2, with 7 bases identical to TRBD1. The CDR3 extends over 13 amino acids. CDR1 and CDR2 from the germline V gene are MNHEY and SVGAGI. J lost 6 bases, V lost 6 bases, and 4 bases had no gene match.

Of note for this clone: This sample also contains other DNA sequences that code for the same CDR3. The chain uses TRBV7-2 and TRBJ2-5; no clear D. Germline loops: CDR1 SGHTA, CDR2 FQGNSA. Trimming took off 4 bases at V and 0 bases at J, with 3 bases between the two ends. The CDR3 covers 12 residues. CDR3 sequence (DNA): TGTGCCAGCAGCTCGTACCAAGAGACCCAGTACTTC. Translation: CASSSYQETQYF.

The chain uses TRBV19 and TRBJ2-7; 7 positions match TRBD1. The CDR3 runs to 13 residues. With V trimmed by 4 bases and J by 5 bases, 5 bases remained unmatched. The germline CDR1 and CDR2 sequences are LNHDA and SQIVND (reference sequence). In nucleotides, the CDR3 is TGTGCCAGTAGTACGACAGGGCCCCACGAGCAGTACTTC. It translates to CASSTTGPHEQYF.

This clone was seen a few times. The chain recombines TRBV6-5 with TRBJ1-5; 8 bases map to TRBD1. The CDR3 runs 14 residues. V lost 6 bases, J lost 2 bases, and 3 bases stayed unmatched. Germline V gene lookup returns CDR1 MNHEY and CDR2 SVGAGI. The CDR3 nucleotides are TGTGCCAGCAGGAGGACAGGGCGCAATCAGCCCCAGCATTTT. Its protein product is CASRRTGRNQPQHF.

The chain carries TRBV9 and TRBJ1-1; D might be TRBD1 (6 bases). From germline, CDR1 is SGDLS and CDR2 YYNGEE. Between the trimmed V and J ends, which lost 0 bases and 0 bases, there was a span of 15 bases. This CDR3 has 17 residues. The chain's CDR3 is CASSVGAQTGLNTEAFF. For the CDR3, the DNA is TGTGCCAGCAGCGTAGGAGCACAAACAGGGTTGAACACTGAAGCTTTCTTT. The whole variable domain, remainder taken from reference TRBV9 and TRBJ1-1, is DSGVTQTPKHLITATGQRVTLRCSPRSGDLSVYWYQQSLDQGLQFLIQYYNGEERAKGNILERFSAQQFPDLHSELNLSSLELGDSALYFCASSVGAQTGLNTEAFFGQGTRLTVV.

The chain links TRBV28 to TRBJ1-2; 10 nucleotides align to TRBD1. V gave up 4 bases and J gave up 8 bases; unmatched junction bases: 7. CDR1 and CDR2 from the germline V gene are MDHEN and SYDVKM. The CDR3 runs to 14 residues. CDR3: CASSSGTGVSGYTF. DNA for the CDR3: TGTGCCAGCAGTTCAGGGACAGGGGTATCGGGCTACACCTTC.

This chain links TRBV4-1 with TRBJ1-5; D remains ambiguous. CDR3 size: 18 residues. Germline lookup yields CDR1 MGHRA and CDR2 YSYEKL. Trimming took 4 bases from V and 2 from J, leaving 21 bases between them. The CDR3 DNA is TGCGCCAGCAGCCCCTTCCCGAGGGAGGAAAGCGGCAATCAGCCCCAGCATTTT. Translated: CASSPFPREESGNQPQHF.

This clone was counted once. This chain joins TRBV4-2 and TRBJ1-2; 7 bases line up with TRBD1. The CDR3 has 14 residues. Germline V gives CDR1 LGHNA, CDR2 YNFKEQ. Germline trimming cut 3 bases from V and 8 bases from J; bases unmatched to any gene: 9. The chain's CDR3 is CASSHPGTESGYTF. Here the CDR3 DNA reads TGTGCCAGCAGCCACCCCGGGACAGAGAGCGGCTACACCTTC.

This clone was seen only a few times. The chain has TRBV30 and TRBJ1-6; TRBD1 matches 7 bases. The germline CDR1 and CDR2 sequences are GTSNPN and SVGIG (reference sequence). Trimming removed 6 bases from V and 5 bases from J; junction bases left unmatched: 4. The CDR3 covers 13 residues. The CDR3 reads CACSTGDNSPLHF. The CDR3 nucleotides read TGTGCCTGCTCCACAGGGGATAATTCACCCCTCCACTTT. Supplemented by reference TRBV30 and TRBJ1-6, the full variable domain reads SQTIHQWPATLVQPVGSPLSLECTVEGTSNPNLYWYRQAAGRGLQLLFYSVGIGQISSEVPQNLSASRPQDRQFILSSKKLLLSDSGFYLCACSTGDNSPLHFGNGTRLTVT.

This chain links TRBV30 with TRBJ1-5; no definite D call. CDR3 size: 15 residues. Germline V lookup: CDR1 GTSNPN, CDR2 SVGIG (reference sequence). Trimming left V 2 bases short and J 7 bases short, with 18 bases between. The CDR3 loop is CAWSPTGYGKQPQHF. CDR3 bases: TGTGCCTGGAGTCCGACGGGGTATGGTAAACAGCCCCAGCATTTT. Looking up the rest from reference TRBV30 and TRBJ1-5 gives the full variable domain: SQTIHQWPATLVQPVGSPLSLECTVEGTSNPNLYWYRQAAGRGLQLLFYSVGIGQISSEVPQNLSASRPQDRQFILSSKKLLLSDSGFYLCAWSPTGYGKQPQHFGDGTRLSIL.